The T cell receptor (beta chain) described here comes from a study of radiotherapy plus CTLA-4 blockade in lung cancer. Libraries were prepared by immunoSEQ multiplex PCR; TCRdb keeps only in-frame clonotypes and omits some of them. Among about 50,000 clones listed, 70% to 90% were seen once. Trimming took 5 bases from V and 4 from J; bases not matched to a gene: 10. The CDR3 totals 16 residues. In germline, CDR1 is SGHTA, CDR2 FQGNSA. Ipilimumab-mediated CTLA-4 blockade plus focal radiation was given to patients having chemo-refractory metastatic non-small-cell lung cancer. In this sample, this clone turned up a few times.

This sequence joins TRBV7-2 and TRBJ2-3, with 9 bases matching TRBD2. The sequencing used peripheral blood, collected from a patient treated with radiotherapy plus ipilimumab. The TCR was taken from a human donor with non-small cell lung cancer whose response to radiotherapy plus ipilimumab could not be evaluated. CDR3 protein: CASSAPGGRVPDTQYF. In DNA form, the CDR3 reads TGTGCCAGCAGCGCACCTGGCGGGAGGGTACCAGATACGCAGTATTTT. Together with reference TRBV7-2 and TRBJ2-3, the CDR3 gives the full variable domain: GAGVSQSPSNKVTEKGKDVELRCDPISGHTALYWYRQSLGQGLEFLIYFQGNSAPDKSGLPSDRFSAERTGGSVSTLTIQRTQQEDSAVYLCASSAPGGRVPDTQYFGPGTRLTVL.